A single sample is the source of the 20 T cell receptor beta chains below, sequenced in a study of blood T cell repertoires in COVID-19. Some clones are missing from TCRdb's copy, which holds only in-frame ones; the method was immunoSEQ multiplex PCR. The sample consists of under 35,000 clones, roughly nine tenths of them appearing once. The specimen sequenced was peripheral blood. The receptors originated from a human donor in a cohort sampled during active COVID-19.

A word on this clone: The junction departs from germline at one end; a sequencing error may be responsible. The chain joins TRBV7-2 to TRBJ2-1; D is ambiguous. The CDR3 totals 11 residues. Germline assignment: CDR1 SGHTA and CDR2 FQGNSA. The CDR3 reads CASSLYIEQFF. The CDR3 nucleotides are TGTGCCAGCAGCTTATACATTGAGCAGTTCTTC. Drawing the rest from reference TRBV7-2 and TRBJ2-1, the complete variable domain is GAGVSQSPSNKVTEKGKDVELRCDPISGHTALYWYRQSLGQGLEFLIYFQGNSAPDKSGLPSDRFSAERTGGSVSTLTIQRTQQEDSAVYLCASSLYIEQFFGPGTRLTVL.

The chain has TRBV19 and TRBJ2-4; no reliable D call. CDR1 and CDR2 (germline): LNHDA, SQIVND (reference sequence). V was clipped by 5 bases and J by 7 bases, with 12 bases between them. The CDR3 runs 13 residues. CDR3: CASSVGFGNIQYF. The CDR3 DNA sequence: TGTGCCAGTAGTGTAGGCTTCGGGAACATTCAGTACTTC. The full variable domain, in which reference TRBV19 and TRBJ2-4 provide the parts outside the CDR3, is DGGITQSPKYLFRKEGQNVTLSCEQNLNHDAMYWYRQDPGQGLRLIYYSQIVNDFQKGDIAEGYSVSREKKESFPLTVTSAQKNPTAFYLCASSVGFGNIQYFGAGTRLSVL.

This clone was counted only a few times. V usage is TRBV10-3 and J usage is TRBJ1-6, with 8 bases aligning to TRBD1. Germline CDR1 and CDR2: ENHRY and SYGVKD. V lost 6 bases to trimming and J lost 7 bases; unmatched junction nucleotides: 8. This CDR3 is 15 amino acids long. The CDR3 region has the DNA TGTGCCATCAGAGTTGGACAGGGCGGGAATTCACCCCTCCACTTT. Its translation is CAIRVGQGGNSPLHF.

CDR3 in amino acids: CASSTGGARTEAFF. As DNA, the CDR3 is TGTGCCAGCTCAACAGGGGGCGCAAGAACTGAAGCTTTCTTT. The gene calls are TRBV18 and TRBJ1-1, with 9 bases lining up with TRBD1. V lost 5 bases to trimming and J lost 5 bases; unmatched junction nucleotides: 6. Germline CDR1 reads KGHSH; CDR2 reads LQKENI. This CDR3 is 14 amino acids long.

This clone occurred once. The chain links TRBV14 to TRBJ2-1; TRBD2 is a possible D gene (6 bases). Germline lookup yields CDR1 SGHDN and CDR2 FVKESK. CDR3 size: 19 residues. The V end lost 0 bases, the J end lost 3 bases, and 21 bases lay between the germline ends. As DNA, the CDR3 is TGTGCCAGCAGCCAAGATCTGGGACTTGCTACAACCCGCTACAATGAGCAGTTCTTC. It codes for CASSQDLGLATTRYNEQFF.

The chain employs TRBV27 and TRBJ2-2; 10 bases line up with TRBD2. V was clipped by 3 bases and J by 7 bases; unmatched bases: 5. CDR1 MNHEY and CDR2 SMNVEV come from the germline V gene (reference sequence). CDR3 length: 15 residues. CDR3 amino acids: CASSFTSGAGGELFF. In nucleotides, the CDR3 is TGTGCCAGCAGTTTTACTAGCGGGGCGGGCGGGGAGCTGTTTTTT.

The chain employs TRBV7-2 and TRBJ1-1, with D possibly matching TRBD1 (5 bases). Germline V gene lookup returns CDR1 SGHTA and CDR2 FQGNSA. Trimming took off 3 bases at V and 2 bases at J, with 10 bases between the two ends. CDR3 length: 14 residues. CDR3 bases: TGTGCCAGCAGCTTGGCGACAGCTAACACTGAAGCTTTCTTT. This translates into CASSLATANTEAFF.

V and J are TRBV30 and TRBJ2-1; 8 nucleotides align to TRBD2. J gave up 7 bases and V 0 bases, and 5 bases lay outside the gene matches. Germline V gives CDR1 GTSNPN, CDR2 SVGIG (reference sequence). This CDR3 is built from 14 residues. In nucleotides, the CDR3 is TGTGCCTGGAGTGTTTCCGGGACTAGTAATGAGCAGTTCTTC. Encoded protein: CAWSVSGTSNEQFF.

The V call is TRBV7-2, the J call TRBJ1-5; 10 bases fit TRBD1. The length of the CDR3 is 16 residues. Germline V gene sequence: CDR1 SGHTA, CDR2 FQGNSA. Trimming at V came to 3 bases and at J to 6 bases, leaving 8 bases not matched to a gene. The CDR3 nucleotides read TGTGCCAGCAGCTTTCAGGGTGGACAGGGGGGTCAGCCCCAGCATTTT. Translation gives CASSFQGGQGGQPQHF.

V and J are TRBV7-8 and TRBJ2-3, with TRBD2 matching 10 bases. CDR1 is SGHVS and CDR2 is FQNEAQ in the germline V gene. V lost 1 base and J lost 3; bases outside the gene matches: 7. CDR3 length: 17 residues. The CDR3 DNA follows: TGTGCCAGCAGCTTAGTACCGGGACTAGCGAAAACAGATACGCAGTATTTT. It yields the protein CASSLVPGLAKTDTQYF.

The chain uses TRBV6-5 and TRBJ2-1; no reliable D call. Trimming shortened V by 6 bases and J by 0 bases, and 12 bases separated the two germline ends. Per the germline V gene, CDR1 is MNHEY and CDR2 is SVGAGI. The CDR3 spans 15 residues. The CDR3 DNA sequence: TGTGCCAGCAGGAAAGTACTCGACTCCTACAATGAGCAGTTCTTC. It yields the protein CASRKVLDSYNEQFF.

This clone was found once. V and J are TRBV6-6 and TRBJ1-1, with D possibly being TRBD1 (5 bases). Germline-derived CDR1 and CDR2 are MNHNY and SVGAGI (reference sequence). There are 13 residues in the CDR3. Trimming removed 0 bases at V and 5 bases at J, with 7 bases between. The CDR3 region is CASSYSQGTEAFF. The CDR3 DNA sequence: TGTGCCAGCAGTTACTCTCAGGGAACTGAAGCTTTCTTT.

This chain links TRBV25-1 with TRBJ1-3, with 10 positions matching TRBD1. The germline gives CDR1 MGHDK, CDR2 SYGVNS. The CDR3 runs to 13 residues. V shed 6 bases, J shed 11 bases, and the junction held 7 bases outside the gene matches. The CDR3 sequence: CASRELGTGAIYF. The DNA of the CDR3 is TGTGCCAGCAGGGAGCTGGGGACAGGGGCCATATATTTT. The whole variable domain, filled in from reference TRBV25-1 and TRBJ1-3, reads EADIYQTPRYLVIGTGKKITLECSQTMGHDKMYWYQQDPGMELHLIHYSYGVNSTEKGDLSSESTVSRIRTEHFPLTLESARPSHTSQYLCASRELGTGAIYFGEGSWLTVV.

The rearrangement links TRBV6-5 to TRBJ1-6; D not resolved. Germline CDR1 is MNHEY and CDR2 is SVGAGI. The V end was cut by 6 bases, the J end by 5 bases, with 11 bases between. The CDR3 has 14 residues. The CDR3 DNA reads TGTGCCAGCAGCTGGAGGCCCGATAATTCACCCCTCCACTTT. It yields the protein CASSWRPDNSPLHF.

This rearrangement joins TRBV27 to TRBJ2-5; D uncertain. With 3 bases removed from V and 2 bases from J, the gap between germline ends came to 13 bases. CDR1 and CDR2 from the germline V gene are MNHEY and SMNVEV (reference sequence). CDR3 size: 15 residues. The CDR3 bases are TGTGCCAGCAGTTTGGCTAGGTGGCGTCAAGAGACCCAGTACTTC. This codes for CASSLARWRQETQYF.

The rearrangement links TRBV7-6 to TRBJ2-5, with 12 bases identical to TRBD1. CDR3 length: 15 amino acids. Germline values: CDR1 SGHVS, CDR2 FNYEAQ. Losses at the gene ends were 1 base for V and 4 bases for J; bases not matched to a gene: 1. CDR3 coding DNA: TGTGCCAGCAGCTTAGGGGACAGGGGGCTAGAGACCCAGTACTTC. It specifies CASSLGDRGLETQYF.

This rearrangement joins TRBV29-1 to TRBJ2-5; a weak D match, TRBD2 (6 bases). The CDR3 sequence is 14 residues long. Trimming shortened V by 4 bases and J by 1 base, and 13 bases separated the two germline ends. Germline lookup yields CDR1 SQVTM and CDR2 ANQGSEA. Here the CDR3 reads CSVVGGAIQETQYF. Written as DNA, the CDR3 is TGCAGCGTTGTAGGAGGGGCCATCCAAGAGACCCAGTACTTC.

The gene calls are TRBV6-5 and TRBJ2-3; D perhaps matches TRBD2 (6 bases). There are 14 residues in the CDR3. The V and J ends lost 6 bases and 6 bases respectively, with 16 bases between them. Germline V gene lookup returns CDR1 MNHEY and CDR2 SVGAGI. CDR3 region: CASRSRDGGDTQYF. The CDR3 DNA reads TGTGCCAGCAGGTCCCGGGACGGAGGGGATACGCAGTATTTT.

The rearrangement links TRBV5-1 to TRBJ2-7, with 7 bases aligning to TRBD1. CDR1 is SGHRS, CDR2 YFSETQ, per germline. CDR3 length: 15 residues. Germline trimming cut 4 bases from V and 7 bases from J; bases unmatched to any gene: 14. The chain's CDR3 is CASSPWFATGNEQYV. The CDR3 DNA reads as TGCGCCAGCAGCCCTTGGTTTGCGACAGGGAATGAGCAGTACGTC.

The CDR3 loop reads CASSLDPLATDTQYF. CDR3 DNA sequence: TGCGCCAGCAGCTTGGATCCCCTGGCTACAGATACGCAGTATTTT. This chain uses TRBV5-1 with TRBJ2-3; D remains unclear. This CDR3 has 15 residues. V was trimmed by 0 bases and J by 3 bases, leaving 11 bases between them. The germline V gene has CDR1 SGHRS and CDR2 YFSETQ.